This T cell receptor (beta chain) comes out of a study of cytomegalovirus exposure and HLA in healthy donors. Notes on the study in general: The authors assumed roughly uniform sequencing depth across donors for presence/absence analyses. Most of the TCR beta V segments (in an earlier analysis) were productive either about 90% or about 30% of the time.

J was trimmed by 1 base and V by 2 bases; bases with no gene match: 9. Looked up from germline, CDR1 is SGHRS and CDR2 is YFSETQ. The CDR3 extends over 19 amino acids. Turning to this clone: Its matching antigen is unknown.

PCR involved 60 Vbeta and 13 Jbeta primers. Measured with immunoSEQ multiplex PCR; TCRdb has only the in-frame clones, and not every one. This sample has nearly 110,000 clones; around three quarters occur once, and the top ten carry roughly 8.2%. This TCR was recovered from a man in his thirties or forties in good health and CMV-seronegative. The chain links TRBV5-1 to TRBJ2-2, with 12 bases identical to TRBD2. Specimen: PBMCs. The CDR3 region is CASSFLGASGRENTGELFF. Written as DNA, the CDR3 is TGCGCCAGCAGCTTCCTCGGGGCTAGCGGGAGGGAGAACACCGGGGAGCTGTTTTTT.